This T cell receptor (beta chain) was captured in a study of blood T cell repertoires in COVID-19. The ends lost 3 bases at V and 2 bases at J; junction bases unmatched: 6. The V gene's germline CDR1 is WNHNN and CDR2 SYGVQD (reference sequence). CDR3 length: 16 residues. Generated by immunoSEQ multiplex PCR, the TCRdb table keeps only in-frame clones and is missing some. The sample holds about 400,000 clones, around 90% seen once. This TCR derives from a woman aged 40 to 55 with acute COVID-19. V usage is TRBV10-1 and J usage is TRBJ2-3; 9 bases match TRBD2. The sequencing sample was made of PBMCs or T cells enriched from blood (not recorded which). CDR3 sequence: CASSEFLAGDTDTQYF. The CDR3 DNA follows: TGCGCCAGCAGTGAATTTTTAGCGGGGGACACAGATACGCAGTATTTT.